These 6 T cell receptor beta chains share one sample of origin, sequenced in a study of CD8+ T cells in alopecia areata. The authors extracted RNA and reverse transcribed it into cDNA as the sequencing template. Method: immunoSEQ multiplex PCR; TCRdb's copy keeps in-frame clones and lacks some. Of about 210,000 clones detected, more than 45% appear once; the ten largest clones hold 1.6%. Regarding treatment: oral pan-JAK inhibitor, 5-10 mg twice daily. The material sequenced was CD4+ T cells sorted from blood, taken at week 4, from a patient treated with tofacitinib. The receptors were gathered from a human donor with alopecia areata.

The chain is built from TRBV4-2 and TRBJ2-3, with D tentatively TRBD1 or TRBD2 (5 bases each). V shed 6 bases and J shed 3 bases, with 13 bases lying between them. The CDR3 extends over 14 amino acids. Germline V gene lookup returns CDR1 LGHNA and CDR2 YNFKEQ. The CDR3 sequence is CASRPRDETDTQYF. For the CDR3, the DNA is TGTGCCAGCAGACCCAGGGACGAGACAGATACGCAGTATTTT.

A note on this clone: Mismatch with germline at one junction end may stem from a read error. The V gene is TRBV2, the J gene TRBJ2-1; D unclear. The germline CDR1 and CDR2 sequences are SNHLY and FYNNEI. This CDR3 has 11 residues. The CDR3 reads CASSVRPHVVF. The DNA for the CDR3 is TGTGCCAGCAGTGTCCGGCCACACGTGGTCTTC.

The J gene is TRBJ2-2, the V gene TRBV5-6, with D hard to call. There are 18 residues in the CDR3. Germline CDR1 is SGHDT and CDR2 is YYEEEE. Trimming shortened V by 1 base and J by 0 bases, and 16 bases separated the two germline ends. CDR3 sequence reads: CASSLWRHSFSNTGELFF. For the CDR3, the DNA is TGTGCCAGCAGCTTGTGGCGGCACAGCTTCTCGAACACCGGGGAGCTGTTTTTT.

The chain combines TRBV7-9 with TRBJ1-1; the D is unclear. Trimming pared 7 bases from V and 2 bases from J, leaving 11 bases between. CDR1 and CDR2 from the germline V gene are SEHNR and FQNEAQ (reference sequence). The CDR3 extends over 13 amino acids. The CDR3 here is CASTSEGNTEAFF. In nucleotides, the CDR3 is TGTGCCAGCACCAGTGAGGGAAACACTGAAGCTTTCTTT. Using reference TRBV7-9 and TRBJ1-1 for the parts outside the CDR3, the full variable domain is DTGVSQNPRHKITKRGQNVTFRCDPISEHNRLYWYRQTLGQGPEFLTYFQNEAQLEKSRLLSDRFSAERPKGSFSTLEIQRTEQGDSAMYLCASTSEGNTEAFFGQGTRLTVV.

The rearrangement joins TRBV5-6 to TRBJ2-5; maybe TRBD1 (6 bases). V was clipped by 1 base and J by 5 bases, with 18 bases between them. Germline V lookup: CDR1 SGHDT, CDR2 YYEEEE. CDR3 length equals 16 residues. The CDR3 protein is CASSLYGTGSTETQYF. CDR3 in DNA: TGTGCCAGCAGCTTGTACGGAACAGGGTCAACGGAGACCCAGTACTTC.

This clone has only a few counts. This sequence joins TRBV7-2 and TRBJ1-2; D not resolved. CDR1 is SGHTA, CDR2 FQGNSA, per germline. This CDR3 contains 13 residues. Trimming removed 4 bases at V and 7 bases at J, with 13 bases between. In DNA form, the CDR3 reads TGTGCCAGCAGCTATACGAATAACGGTGGCTACACCTTC. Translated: CASSYTNNGGYTF.